These 20 T cell receptor beta chains originate from one sample sequenced in a study of T-cell reconstitution after alpha-beta-depleted transplantation in children. The TCRbeta library incorporated unique molecular identifiers. TCRdb re-analysed the PCR reads in MiXCR, keeping a single row per CDR3 protein. The table has roughly 570,000 distinct CDR3 sequences, roughly 30% seen once; the top ten hold under 45%. The source material was PBMCs, sampled before TCRalphabeta/CD19-depleted stem cell transplant. The receptor set was obtained from a boy under two years old with Wiskott-Aldrich syndrome, due to receive a stem cell transplant.

J is TRBJ2-5 and V is TRBV5-1, with 8 bases identical to TRBD2. V lost 4 bases and J lost 4; bases outside the gene matches: 6. Looked up from germline, CDR1 is SGHRS and CDR2 is YFSETQ. This CDR3 is 14 amino acids long. The CDR3 DNA follows: TGCGCCAGCAGCAACGGACTAGCTCTAGAGACCCAGTACTTC. This translates into CASSNGLALETQYF.

There are a few counts of this clonotype. The rearrangement uses TRBV12-3 or TRBV12-4 and TRBJ2-7, with 9 bases identical to TRBD2. V shed 1 base and J 6 bases; nucleotides not matched to a gene: 7. The CDR3 spans 15 residues. The CDR3 nucleotides read TGTGCCAGCAGTTTAGAGTCTAGCGGGATGGGCGAGCAGTACTTC. The encoded protein is CASSLESSGMGEQYF.

The chain couples TRBV10-3 to TRBJ2-2; 10 bases match TRBD2. The CDR3 totals 14 residues. V lost 6 bases to trimming and J lost 6 bases; unmatched junction nucleotides: 4. Germline CDR1 and CDR2: ENHRY and SYGVKD. CDR3 loop: CAISGLAASGELFF. CDR3 nucleotide sequence: TGTGCCATCAGCGGACTAGCGGCTTCCGGGGAGCTGTTTTTT.

This clonotype was picked up a small number of times. The CDR3 bases are TGCGCCAGCAGCTTCCGGGAGATACCCTACAATGAGCAGTTCTTC. As protein: CASSFREIPYNEQFF. The chain combines TRBV5-1 with TRBJ2-1, with D possibly matching TRBD2 (6 bases). V was trimmed by 2 bases and J by 2 bases, leaving 11 bases between them. The CDR3 consists of 15 residues. CDR1 is SGHRS, CDR2 YFSETQ, per germline.

The J gene is TRBJ2-5, the V gene TRBV7-2; no clear D. V was pared by 0 bases and J by 3 bases, with 8 bases between. The CDR3 covers 14 residues. Germline CDR1 is SGHTA and CDR2 is FQGNSA. The CDR3 here is CASSLALHEETQYF. The CDR3 nucleotides are TGTGCCAGCAGCTTAGCCCTTCACGAAGAGACCCAGTACTTC.

This chain uses TRBV10-3 with TRBJ2-2, with 9 bases that match TRBD1. Looked up from germline, CDR1 is ENHRY and CDR2 is SYGVKD. V shed 4 bases and J 5 bases; nucleotides not matched to a gene: 8. The CDR3 sequence is 16 residues long. CDR3 amino acids: CAISAYGTGRTGELFF. CDR3 in DNA: TGTGCCATCAGTGCCTACGGGACAGGGCGGACCGGGGAGCTGTTTTTT.

The chain joins TRBV20-1 to TRBJ2-7; a weak D match, TRBD2 (6 bases). Germline CDR1 reads DFQATT; CDR2 reads SNEGSKA (reference sequence). This CDR3 has 13 amino acids. Deletions cut 0 bases from V and 7 bases from J, with 13 bases between. The DNA of the CDR3 is TGCAGTGCTAGAGATCCCCAGGCGGGGGAGCAGTACTTC. This encodes CSARDPQAGEQYF.

The genes are TRBV18 and TRBJ2-3; D gene unclear. The CDR3 runs to 16 residues. Trimming took 3 bases from V and 0 from J, leaving 13 bases between them. Germline V gene sequence: CDR1 KGHSH, CDR2 LQKENI. CDR3 DNA sequence: TGTGCCAGCTCACCTGCAGGCAGAACTAGCACAGATACGCAGTATTTT. As protein: CASSPAGRTSTDTQYF.

The rearrangement joins TRBV10-3 to TRBJ2-2; 7 bases align to TRBD2. V shed 9 bases, J shed 0 bases, and the junction held 4 bases outside the gene matches. CDR1 and CDR2 from the germline V gene are ENHRY and SYGVKD. This CDR3 has 14 residues. The CDR3 spells CAIGGRANTGELFF. CDR3 bases: TGTGCCATAGGAGGGAGGGCGAACACCGGGGAGCTGTTTTTT.

The CDR3 region has the DNA TGTGCCTGGAGTGTACTACGGTCAAGGGTACGTTACGAGCAGTACTTC. It is translated as CAWSVLRSRVRYEQYF. The J gene is TRBJ2-7, the V gene TRBV30; D is undetermined. This CDR3 spans 16 amino acids. Trimming removed 0 bases at V and 4 bases at J, with 19 bases between. Germline V gene data show CDR1 as GTSNPN and CDR2 as SVGIG (reference sequence).

The chain has TRBV5-1 and TRBJ1-3; maybe TRBD1 (5 bases). Germline-derived CDR1 and CDR2 are SGHRS and YFSETQ. The CDR3 contains 16 residues. V was trimmed by 5 bases and J by 0 bases, leaving 15 bases between them. This chain's CDR3 is CASRPGRLSSGNTIYF. Here the CDR3 DNA reads TGCGCCAGCAGGCCGGGACGGCTAAGCTCTGGAAACACCATATATTTT.

The V gene is TRBV11-2, the J gene TRBJ2-3, with D uncertain. Germline V lookup: CDR1 SGHAT, CDR2 FQNNGV. There are 14 residues in the CDR3. V lost 1 base, J lost 7 bases, and 12 bases lay in between. The CDR3 bases are TGTGCCAGCAGCTTAGGCTCGTTATGGAATACGCAGTATTTT. It translates to CASSLGSLWNTQYF.

This sequence joins TRBV15 and TRBJ2-1; D uncertain. Trimming removed 1 base from V and 5 bases from J, with 18 bases in between. The length of the CDR3 is 17 residues. Germline CDR1 and CDR2: LNHNV and YYDKDF (reference sequence). The CDR3 bases are TGTGCCACCAGCAGAGCGATTTTAGGGATAGCTAACAATGAGCAGTTCTTC. Protein product: CATSRAILGIANNEQFF.

This clonotype was counted ten times or more. Sequence at one end of the junction differs from germline and may be a read error. CDR3 nucleotides: TGTGCCAGCAGCTTAGGGGCGGTTTCCTACAATGAGCAGTTCTTC. Residues: CASSLGAVSYNEQFF. J is TRBJ2-1 and V is TRBV5-1, with D maybe TRBD1 (5 bases). Germline loops: CDR1 SGHRS, CDR2 YFSETQ. The CDR3 is made up of 15 amino acids.

The V gene is TRBV7-2, the J gene TRBJ2-3; 11 nucleotides agree with TRBD2. Germline V gene lookup returns CDR1 SGHTA and CDR2 FQGNSA. The J segment lost 4 bases and the V segment lost 6 bases, leaving 9 bases of the junction unmatched. The CDR3 is 16 amino acids. Here the CDR3 reads CASRKIAGGPPDTQYF. The CDR3 DNA reads TGTGCCAGCAGGAAAATAGCGGGAGGGCCCCCAGATACGCAGTATTTT.

About this clonotype: It is likely a read error, because the conserved phenylalanine at the end of the CDR3 is missing. This chain joins TRBV4-2 and TRBJ2-7; no definite D call. Looked up from germline, CDR1 is LGHNA and CDR2 is YNFKEQ. V was cut by 4 bases and J by 3 bases, with 13 bases left in between. This CDR3 has 14 amino acids. The CDR3 protein is CASSPAVERYEQYL. The CDR3 coding sequence is TGTGCCAGCAGCCCGGCGGTGGAACGCTACGAGCAGTACTTG.

This clonotype came up a few times. The rearrangement uses TRBV27 and TRBJ2-1; tentative D call: TRBD2 (7 bases). The CDR3 spans 13 residues. CDR1 and CDR2 from the germline V gene are MNHEY and SMNVEV (reference sequence). V gave up 7 bases and J gave up 9 bases, with 16 bases separating them. Here the CDR3 DNA reads TGTGCCAGCAACAAGTCGGGGGGCGGTGAGCAGTTCTTC. Its translation: CASNKSGGGEQFF.

This clonotype was seen more than once but under ten times. The CDR3 DNA is TGCGCCAGCAGCTCCGGGACTAGCGGGCGGGATGAGCAGTTCTTC. Its translation: CASSSGTSGRDEQFF. The gene calls are TRBV5-1 and TRBJ2-1; 12 bases align to TRBD2. The CDR3 runs to 15 residues. Germline V gene sequence: CDR1 SGHRS, CDR2 YFSETQ. Trimming cost V 3 bases and J 8 bases; bases outside gene matches: 6.

The gene calls are TRBV12-3 or TRBV12-4 and TRBJ2-1; 9 bases map to TRBD1. This CDR3 is 12 amino acids long. Trimming took 10 bases from V and 15 from J; bases not matched to a gene: 13. The CDR3 bases are TGTGCCACCACGGGACAGGGAAGGGATTCGTTCTTC. Its protein product is CATTGQGRDSFF.

This clonotype was observed at least ten times. The rearrangement joins TRBV12-3 or TRBV12-4 to TRBJ2-1; D is undetermined. The CDR3 is 13 amino acids. V shed 6 bases and J shed 0 bases, with 6 bases lying between them. The CDR3 reads CASSWDSYNEQFF. The DNA of the CDR3 is TGTGCCAGCAGCTGGGACTCCTACAATGAGCAGTTCTTC.